Here is one TCR beta chain with its context. Its target is unknown. TRB cDNA libraries were made by UMI-labeled 5' RACE. TCRdb reprocessed the 5' RACE reads, with one entry per CDR3 protein and no DNA. The table lists tens of thousands of distinct CDR3 sequences. Among CD8+ T cells, naive ones were CD45RO-CCR7+CD27+CD95-. The data stem from a study of CXCR3-negative and CXCR3-positive naive CD8 T cells. General observations from the study: In both naive subsets diversity was comparably high, whereas memory CD8+ cells showed much lower diversity. CXCR3-expressing naive cells carried TRB CDR3s more hydrophobic than those of CXCR3-negative naive cells. Partial loss of CXCR3 expression followed cryopreservation; most assays used fresh PBMCs. Naive CXCR3-negative cells resembled naive CXCR3-positive cells in TRBV-TRBJ usage; memory cells differed.

The CDR3 consists of 16 residues. The germline V gene has CDR1 DFQATT and CDR2 SNEGSKA (reference sequence). The chain links TRBV20-1 to TRBJ2-1; TCRdb outputs TRBD1, but without DNA this stays unchecked. The sample comprised naive CXCR3+ CD8+ T cells from blood. Subset of the sample: CD45RO-CCR7+CD27+CD95- naive CD8+ T cells expressing CXCR3 (TNR3+). The origin of this receptor is a human donor in good health. Some clones in this sample may be carry-over from other donors' samples. The CDR3 here is CSARDTQAPLYNEQFF.